A few counts support the clone carrying this T cell receptor (beta chain). TCRdb keeps only in-frame clones here, not all; method: immunoSEQ multiplex PCR. The repertoire has some 54,000 clones, more than 85% of them found once; the top ten carry around 14%. The data belong to a study of OX40 agonist ivuxolimab in advanced cancers. With V trimmed by 0 bases and J by 4 bases, 5 bases remained unmatched. This CDR3 has 15 residues. Germline V gene data show CDR1 as MGHRA and CDR2 as YSYEKL. This chain connects TRBV4-1 to TRBJ1-1; 7 bases line up with TRBD1. The starting material was CD4+ or CD8+ T cells sorted from blood, obtained in a trial of the OX40 agonist ivuxolimab. The source is an adult with an advanced solid tumor such as melanoma, head and neck, liver or kidney cancer. This CDR3 reads CASSQDRSGGTEAFF. CDR3 nucleotide sequence: TGCGCCAGCAGCCAAGATCGTTCAGGGGGCACTGAAGCTTTCTTT.